The 20 T cell receptor beta chains given below trace back to one sample, sequenced in a study of cytomegalovirus exposure and HLA in healthy donors. PCR amplification relied on 60 Vbeta primers (plus 13 Jbeta primers). Method: immunoSEQ multiplex PCR; TCRdb's copy keeps in-frame clones and lacks some. The data hold over 100,000 clones, with about 70% observed a single time. Sample: PBMCs. These TCRs come from a male donor in good health and CMV-seronegative.

The V call is TRBV7-6, the J call TRBJ2-5; 9 bases are shared with TRBD1. V shed 0 bases, J shed 4 bases, and the junction held 6 bases outside the gene matches. The CDR3 runs 16 residues. Per germline, CDR1 SGHVS and CDR2 FNYEAQ. The CDR3 DNA reads as TGTGCCAGCAGCTTAGCTACAGGGGGCCAAGGAGAGACCCAGTACTTC. This gives the protein CASSLATGGQGETQYF.

V gene TRBV5-1 combines with J gene TRBJ2-2, with D hard to call. The V gene lost 0 bases and the J gene lost 5 bases, with 8 bases spanning the gap. This CDR3 spans 14 amino acids. CDR1 is SGHRS and CDR2 is YFSETQ in the germline V gene. In nucleotides, the CDR3 is TGCGCCAGCAGCTTGGCTGGCGGTACCGGGGAGCTGTTTTTT. It specifies CASSLAGGTGELFF.

The CDR3 spells CASSPARVDGYTF. In nucleotides, the CDR3 is TGTGCCAGCTCACCCGCGAGGGTAGATGGCTACACCTTC. V gene TRBV18 combines with J gene TRBJ1-2; D is uncertain. The CDR3 runs 13 residues. Trimming removed 3 bases at V and 6 bases at J, with 11 bases between. Germline CDR1 reads KGHSH; CDR2 reads LQKENI. The full variable domain, in which reference TRBV18 and TRBJ1-2 provide the parts outside the CDR3, is NAGVMQNPRHLVRRRGQEARLRCSPMKGHSHVYWYRQLPEEGLKFMVYLQKENIIDESGMPKERFSAEFPKEGPSILRIQQVVRGDSAAYFCASSPARVDGYTFGSGTRLTVV.

The sample holds a few counts of this clone. V and J are TRBV4-3 and TRBJ2-7; D unresolved. CDR1 is LGHNA and CDR2 is YSLEER in the germline V gene. Trimming shortened V by 2 bases and J by 3 bases, and 11 bases separated the two germline ends. This CDR3 has 14 residues. CDR3 residues: CASSQHDRGYEQYF. CDR3 coding DNA: TGCGCCAGCAGCCAACATGACCGAGGCTACGAGCAGTACTTC.

This chain uses TRBV6-6 with TRBJ2-7, with TRBD1 as a possible D gene (6 bases). Germline lookup yields CDR1 MNHNY and CDR2 SVGAGI (reference sequence). The V end was cut by 6 bases, the J end by 4 bases, with 22 bases between. This CDR3 has 16 residues. The CDR3 DNA reads TGTGCCAGCAGCCAAACCACGAGGGGGACGATGTACGAGCAGTACTTC. Amino acids: CASSQTTRGTMYEQYF.

The J gene is TRBJ1-5, the V gene TRBV7-9, with D perhaps matching TRBD1 (5 bases). The germline V gene encodes CDR1 SEHNR and CDR2 FQNEAQ (reference sequence). The CDR3 runs 14 residues. V shed 5 bases and J shed 11 bases, with 19 bases lying between them. Here the CDR3 DNA reads TGTGCCAGCAGCCCATTGAAGGGCCCAGGGTCCCAGCATTTT. This encodes CASSPLKGPGSQHF.

J is TRBJ2-1 and V is TRBV18; 11 bases align to TRBD2. CDR3 size: 18 residues. With 6 bases clipped from V and 0 bases from J, the junction kept 10 bases outside the gene matches. Germline CDR1 and CDR2: KGHSH and LQKENI. CDR3 sequence: CASSPTSGGPSSYNEQFF. As DNA, the CDR3 is TGTGCCAGCTCTCCCACTAGCGGGGGCCCGAGCTCCTACAATGAGCAGTTCTTC.

This chain connects TRBV7-6 to TRBJ2-7, with a possible D match to TRBD1 (6 bases). The CDR3 contains 13 residues. Trimming stripped 4 bases from V and 5 bases from J, with 12 bases between. Germline V CDR1 and CDR2: SGHVS, FNYEAQ. The CDR3 region has the DNA TGTGCCAGCAGCTCCTCCGAGGGGGACGAGCAGTACTTC. As protein: CASSSSEGDEQYF.

This clone has a handful of counts. As DNA, the CDR3 is TGCGCCAGCAGCTTGGAGGGGGAAGGAGGCTACACCTTC. This translates into CASSLEGEGGYTF. The V call is TRBV5-1, the J call TRBJ1-2, with D possibly TRBD1 on 6 matching bases. The germline CDR1 and CDR2 sequences are SGHRS and YFSETQ. V was clipped by 0 bases and J by 8 bases, with 11 bases between them. The CDR3 loop spans 13 amino acids.

The chain uses TRBV7-2 and TRBJ2-7; D not certain. This CDR3 comprises 13 residues. Germline lookup yields CDR1 SGHTA and CDR2 FQGNSA. V lost 3 bases and J 3 bases, leaving 9 bases between the germline ends. This CDR3 is CASSFWAGYEQYF. The DNA for the CDR3 is TGTGCCAGCAGCTTTTGGGCAGGCTACGAGCAGTACTTC. Drawing the rest from reference TRBV7-2 and TRBJ2-7, the complete variable domain is GAGVSQSPSNKVTEKGKDVELRCDPISGHTALYWYRQSLGQGLEFLIYFQGNSAPDKSGLPSDRFSAERTGGSVSTLTIQRTQQEDSAVYLCASSFWAGYEQYFGPGTRLTVT.

The genes are TRBV4-3 and TRBJ2-7; the match to TRBD1 covers 9 bases. There are 15 residues in the CDR3. V dropped 3 bases and J dropped 0; count of bases not matched to a gene: 3. Germline-derived CDR1 and CDR2 are LGHNA and YSLEER. In nucleotides, the CDR3 is TGCGCCAGCAGCCATGGACAGGGGAGCTCCTACGAGCAGTACTTC. It encodes CASSHGQGSSYEQYF.

V gene TRBV19 combines with J gene TRBJ1-1; TRBD1 matches at 9 bases. With 1 base clipped from V and 7 bases from J, the junction kept 7 bases outside the gene matches. Germline V gene lookup returns CDR1 LNHDA and CDR2 SQIVND (reference sequence). The CDR3 has 15 residues. CDR3 DNA sequence: TGTGCCAGTAGTATAGGAGGACAGGGGTATAATGAAGCTTTCTTT. It specifies CASSIGGQGYNEAFF.

This sequence joins TRBV6-1 and TRBJ2-1; maybe TRBD1 (8 bases). This CDR3 contains 15 residues. The germline V gene encodes CDR1 MNHNS and CDR2 SASEGT. Trimming removed 6 bases from V and 4 bases from J, with 16 bases in between. The CDR3 region is CASRGGTGRYNEQFF. The CDR3 DNA reads as TGTGCCAGCAGGGGGGGGACAGGAAGATACAATGAGCAGTTCTTC.

The genes are TRBV21-1 and TRBJ2-7; the listed D gene, TRBD2, was not tested against the DNA. TRBV21-1 is flagged as a pseudogene. CDR3 size: 18 residues. The CDR3 DNA reads as TGTGCCAGCAGCAAAGTCCCCGTTCCCGGACTAGCGGCCTACGAGCAGTACTTC. It yields the protein CASSKVPVPGLAAYEQYF.

This sequence joins TRBV11-2 and TRBJ1-1; D may be TRBD1 (5 bases). This CDR3 comprises 15 residues. CDR1 is SGHAT, CDR2 FQNNGV, per germline. Trimming removed 2 bases at V and 1 base at J, with 11 bases between. The CDR3 nucleotides read TGTGCCAGCAGCTTAATCCAGGGAGGGAACACTGAAGCTTTCTTT. It specifies CASSLIQGGNTEAFF. Full variable domain (remainder filled in from reference TRBV11-2 and TRBJ1-1): EAGVAQSPRYKIIEKRQSVAFWCNPISGHATLYWYQQILGQGPKLLIQFQNNGVVDDSQLPKDRFSAERLKGVDSTLKIQPAKLEDSAVYLCASSLIQGGNTEAFFGQGTRLTVV.

The chain links TRBV9 to TRBJ2-3; TRBD2 agrees at 13 bases. Looked up from germline, CDR1 is SGDLS and CDR2 is YYNGEE. CDR3 length: 20 residues. V trimming: 2 bases; J trimming: 4 bases; junction bases outside the gene matches: 16. DNA of the CDR3: TGTGCCAGCAGCGTCAGTAGCAGATCGGGACTAGCGGGATCGGCAGATACGCAGTATTTT. This sequence encodes CASSVSSRSGLAGSADTQYF.

V usage is TRBV19 and J usage is TRBJ1-6; D is unclear. From germline, CDR1 is LNHDA and CDR2 SQIVND (reference sequence). CDR3 length: 15 amino acids. V lost 4 bases and J lost 7, with 14 bases in between. This CDR3 is CASSTPHGLNSPLHF. The CDR3 nucleotides are TGTGCCAGTAGTACCCCTCACGGACTCAATTCACCCCTCCACTTT.

This chain links TRBV9 with TRBJ2-1, with D unclear. Germline loops: CDR1 SGDLS, CDR2 YYNGEE. Trimming cost V 0 bases and J 3 bases, with 4 bases left between them. The CDR3 contains 13 residues. The CDR3: CASSVGDYNEQFF. The CDR3 nucleotides read TGTGCCAGCAGCGTAGGCGACTACAATGAGCAGTTCTTC.

On this clone: Other DNA sequences within the sample encode an identical CDR3. J is TRBJ2-7 and V is TRBV19; no clear D gene. Germline loops: CDR1 LNHDA, CDR2 SQIVND (reference sequence). V lost 3 bases and J lost 4, with 4 bases in between. The CDR3 length is 11 residues. This CDR3 is CASSINYEQYF. CDR3 bases: TGTGCCAGTAGTATTAATTACGAGCAGTACTTC.

The genes are TRBV10-3 and TRBJ1-5, with D possibly TRBD1 on 6 matching bases. The V end was cut by 9 bases, the J end by 7 bases, with 13 bases between. Germline V gene data show CDR1 as ENHRY and CDR2 as SYGVKD. CDR3 size: 12 residues. The CDR3 nucleotides are TGTGCCATTGGGACATTTTTCCAGCCCCAGCATTTT. It codes for CAIGTFFQPQHF.